The 32 T cell receptor beta chains below all came from one sample that was sequenced in a study of T cell clonality in common variable immunodeficiency. Some clones are missing from TCRdb's copy, which holds only in-frame ones; the method was immunoSEQ multiplex PCR. This sample carries about 52,000 clones, none of them present only once. Material: peripheral blood mononuclear cells. Receptors were obtained from a person aged 18-70 years in good health.

Many counts were recorded for this clone. The CDR3 goes on 3 residues after the read ends, and that part is filled in from the germline J gene. This rearrangement joins TRBV5-1 to TRBJ2-3, with TRBD1 identical over 9 bases. The CDR3 consists of 16 residues. Germline V CDR1 and CDR2: SGHRS, YFSETQ. V lost 3 bases to trimming and J lost 4 bases; unmatched junction nucleotides: 9. CDR3 bases read: TGCGCCAGCAGCTGGAACAGGGGGCCAGTTTCAGATACG. This sequence encodes CASSWNRGPVSDT. The whole CDR3 region reads CASSWNRGPVSDTQYF.

This clone occurred many times. Sequencing ends 3 residues short of the CDR3 end; the germline J gene provides the rest. The chain has TRBV20-1 and TRBJ2-7, with 7 bases matching TRBD1. The CDR3 contains 15 residues. The V segment lost 6 bases and the J segment 0 bases; nucleotides outside the gene matches: 11. The germline gives CDR1 DFQATT, CDR2 SNEGSKA (reference sequence). The CDR3 bases that were read are TGCAGTGCGGACCCGGGACAGCTGAGCTCCTACGAG. It is translated as CSADPGQLSSYE. The full CDR3 reads CSADPGQLSSYEQYF.

This clone was recorded at least ten times. The CDR3 end falls 3 residues outside the read, so it is completed with the germline J gene. The rearrangement uses TRBV5-5 and TRBJ2-3; the D gene is possibly TRBD1 (6 bases). Germline loops: CDR1 SGHKS, CDR2 YYEKEE (reference sequence). The CDR3 is 15 amino acids. CDR3 DNA, as far as it was read: TGTGCCAGCAGCTTATATCAGGCAGGGGTAATTGCG. Translated: CASSLYQAGVIA. The CDR3 reads in full as CASSLYQAGVIAQYF.

At least ten counts were recorded for this clone. The sequenced fragment ends 3 residues before the CDR3 boundary, so the rest is inferred from the germline J gene. The chain has TRBV5-4 and TRBJ2-2; 12 bases map to TRBD2. V trimming: 4 bases; J trimming: 7 bases; junction bases outside the gene matches: 5. Germline lookup yields CDR1 SGHNT and CDR2 YYREEE (reference sequence). There are 15 residues in the CDR3. The CDR3 bases that were read are TGTGCCAGCAGCCCTAGCGGGAGGGCCGGCGGGGAG. This translates into CASSPSGRAGGE. The CDR3, in full, reads CASSPSGRAGGELFF.

This clone has ten or more counts. Read sequence stops 3 residues before the CDR3 end, and the germline J gene provides the missing end. The V gene is TRBV24-1, the J gene TRBJ2-1; tentatively, D is TRBD2 (5 bases). V was shortened by 4 bases and J by 3 bases, with 12 bases between the two germline ends. There are 15 residues in the CDR3. CDR1 KGHDR and CDR2 SFDVKD come from the germline V gene. The CDR3 here is CATSDGADLYNEQFF. The sequenced part of the CDR3 DNA is TGTGCCACCAGTGACGGAGCGGATCTCTACAATGAG.

This clone was detected many times. The DNA ends 3 residues before the CDR3 does, and the rest of the CDR3 is filled in from the germline J gene. The same CDR3 arises from other DNA sequences in this sample as well. The J gene is TRBJ2-1, the V gene TRBV29-1, with TRBD2 identical over 8 bases. CDR1 is SQVTM and CDR2 is ANQGSEA in the germline V gene. CDR3 size: 13 residues. J was trimmed by 4 bases and V by 4 bases; bases with no gene match: 3. CDR3 residues: CSVGGGGYNEQFF. The CDR3 bases that were read are TGCAGCGTTGGCGGCGGGGGGTACAATGAG.

This clone was picked up many times. The CDR3 end falls 3 residues outside the read, so it is completed with the germline J gene. This sequence joins TRBV4-2 and TRBJ2-7; 14 bases are shared with TRBD2. Looked up from germline, CDR1 is LGHNA and CDR2 is YNFKEQ. V lost 3 bases to trimming and J lost 1 base; unmatched junction nucleotides: 14. This CDR3 comprises 20 residues. CDR3 sequence: CASSHPGGTSGSRESYEQYF. The DNA read from the CDR3 is TGTGCCAGCAGCCACCCCGGGGGGACTAGCGGGAGTAGGGAATCCTACGAG.

In its sample, this clone was seen many times. The CDR3 end is not reached by the read, which stops 3 residues before it; the germline J gene fills it in. The J gene is TRBJ1-5, the V gene TRBV20-1; TRBD1 matches at 9 bases. Germline values: CDR1 DFQATT, CDR2 SNEGSKA (reference sequence). The CDR3 runs to 14 residues. With V trimmed by 6 bases and J by 1 base, 4 bases remained unmatched. The part of the CDR3 DNA that was read is TGCAGTGCGTGGACAGGGGAGAGCAATCAGCCC. Residues: CSAWTGESNQP. The full CDR3 protein is CSAWTGESNQPQHF.

This clone was seen ten or more times. The CDR3 goes on 3 residues after the read ends, and that part is filled in from the germline J gene. The chain recombines TRBV18 with TRBJ2-1, with D perhaps being TRBD1 or TRBD2 (5 bases each). Looked up from germline, CDR1 is KGHSH and CDR2 is LQKENI. CDR3 length equals 15 residues. V lost 4 bases to trimming and J lost 9 bases, with 19 bases between them. The CDR3: CASSLEGRVGSEQFF. The part of the CDR3 DNA that was read is TGTGCCAGCTCACTTGAGGGCAGGGTAGGAAGTGAG.

This clone was counted many times. The part of the CDR3 DNA that was read is TGTGCCAGCAGTTTCCAATCCCCCCTAGCGGGAAGCTCCTACAATGAG. Translated, it gives CASSFQSPLAGSSYNE. The whole CDR3 sequence reads CASSFQSPLAGSSYNEQFF. The chain combines TRBV12-3 or TRBV12-4 with TRBJ2-1, with TRBD2 matching over 9 bases. The read stops 3 residues short of the end of the CDR3; the missing end is completed from the germline J gene. V gave up 3 bases and J gave up 0 bases; unmatched junction bases: 12. This CDR3 region has 19 residues.

Details on this clone: The read ends 3 residues before the CDR3 terminus; that terminus is restored from the germline J gene. The V gene is TRBV30, the J gene TRBJ2-3; 10 bases line up with TRBD1. The CDR3 spans 17 residues. Per germline, CDR1 GTSNPN and CDR2 SVGIG (reference sequence). CDR3 DNA, as far as it was read: TGTGCCTGGAGGTTGGGGACAGGGGCTTATAGCAATCAGCCG. This codes for CAWRLGTGAYSNQP. The CDR3 in its entirety is CAWRLGTGAYSNQPQYF.

This clone was counted many times. The read gets to within 3 residues of the CDR3 end, and the germline J gene fills in the rest. The V call is TRBV20-1, the J call TRBJ2-3; 7 bases map to TRBD2. With V trimmed by 1 base and J by 0 bases, 1 base remained unmatched. This CDR3 contains 14 residues. Germline V CDR1 and CDR2: DFQATT, SNEGSKA (reference sequence). CDR3 region: CSARVGGSTDTQYF. CDR3 DNA, as far as it was read: TGCAGTGCTAGAGTGGGGGGGAGCACAGATACG.

The sample holds many counts of this clone. The CDR3 spells CSVAGTSPINKNIQYF. The sequenced part of the CDR3 DNA is TGCAGCGTTGCCGGGACATCTCCTATCAACAAAAACATT. The rearrangement uses TRBV29-1 and TRBJ2-4, with TRBD1 as a possible D gene (6 bases). The sequenced fragment ends 3 residues before the CDR3 boundary, so the rest is inferred from the germline J gene. Germline V gene lookup returns CDR1 SQVTM and CDR2 ANQGSEA. Between the trimmed V and J ends, which lost 4 bases and 3 bases, there was a span of 19 bases. This CDR3 spans 16 amino acids.

This clone was counted ten times or more. Read sequence stops 3 residues before the CDR3 end, and the germline J gene provides the missing end. This chain connects TRBV18 to TRBJ2-1; 8 bases fit TRBD2. The germline gives CDR1 KGHSH, CDR2 LQKENI. This CDR3 has 15 amino acids. V lost 3 bases, J lost 0 bases, and 1 base stayed unmatched. CDR3 DNA, as far as it was read: TGTGCCAGCTCACCGGGACTAGTCTCCTACAATGAG. It codes for CASSPGLVSYNE. The full-length CDR3 reads as CASSPGLVSYNEQFF.

This clone was seen a handful of times. The read is 3 residues too short to cover the CDR3 end, so that end is filled in from the germline J gene. The chain joins TRBV19 to TRBJ2-3; the match to TRBD2 covers 11 bases. The CDR3 has 16 amino acids. CDR1 and CDR2 from the germline V gene are LNHDA and SQIVND (reference sequence). J was trimmed by 4 bases and V by 3 bases; bases with no gene match: 6. CDR3: CASSITSGGSPDTQYF. The CDR3 DNA, read in part, is TGTGCCAGTAGTATTACTAGCGGGGGTAGCCCAGATACG.

Regarding this clone: The CDR3 is cut off 3 residues early in the read; its end comes from the germline J gene. J is TRBJ2-2 and V is TRBV6-2 or TRBV6-3; a possible D gene is TRBD2 (6 bases). Germline CDR1 MNHEY, CDR2 SVGEGT. Trimming left V 7 bases short and J 5 bases short, with 17 bases between. There are 15 residues in the CDR3. CDR3 bases read: TGTGCCAGCAAGGCGCGGGGCAGCCTAACCGGGGAG. Encoded protein: CASKARGSLTGE. From start to end, the CDR3 is CASKARGSLTGELFF.

This clone was observed at least ten times. The CDR3 end lies 3 residues beyond the end of the read and is filled in from the germline J gene. This chain joins TRBV14 and TRBJ2-7; no reliable D call. In germline, CDR1 is SGHDN, CDR2 FVKESK. The CDR3 loop spans 13 amino acids. Trimming removed 1 base at V and 3 bases at J, with 7 bases between. CDR3 residues: CASSQGQNYEQYF. The CDR3 DNA, read in part, is TGTGCCAGCAGCCAAGGGCAGAACTACGAG.

This clone was recorded at least ten times. The read gets to within 3 residues of the CDR3 end, and the germline J gene fills in the rest. The chain joins TRBV4-1 to TRBJ2-5, with 10 bases lining up with TRBD1. J was trimmed by 3 bases and V by 2 bases; bases with no gene match: 3. Germline V CDR1 and CDR2: MGHRA, YSYEKL. This CDR3 region has 15 residues. The DNA read from the CDR3 is TGCGCCAGCAGCCAATCAGGGACAGGGGAAGAGACC. This encodes CASSQSGTGEET. The CDR3 as a whole reads CASSQSGTGEETQYF.

This clone showed up many times. The CDR3 end falls 3 residues outside the read, so it is completed with the germline J gene. The chain couples TRBV19 to TRBJ2-3, with a tentative D call TRBD1 (6 bases). Trimming cost V 10 bases and J 2 bases, with 19 bases left between them. Looked up from germline, CDR1 is LNHDA and CDR2 is SQIVND (reference sequence). The CDR3 covers 15 residues. Partial CDR3 DNA: TGTGCCACTCGCGACAGGACCGCCGCCACAGATACG. Translation gives CATRDRTAATDT. The whole CDR3 reads CATRDRTAATDTQYF.

This clone was counted at least ten times. The read terminates 3 residues before the CDR3 end, so the remaining end is supplied by the germline J gene. V and J are TRBV5-1 and TRBJ2-7, with TRBD2 identical over 9 bases. The CDR3 runs to 16 residues. V shed 0 bases and J 4 bases; nucleotides not matched to a gene: 8. Germline V CDR1 and CDR2: SGHRS, YFSETQ. CDR3 sequence: CASSLASLSGSYEQYF. CDR3 DNA, as far as it was read: TGCGCCAGCAGCTTGGCCTCCCTTAGCGGGAGTTACGAG. The whole variable domain, filled in from reference TRBV5-1 and TRBJ2-7, reads KAGVTQTPRYLIKTRGQQVTLSCSPISGHRSVSWYQQTPGQGLQFLFEYFSETQRNKGNFPGRFSGRQFSNSRSEMNVSTLELGDSALYLCASSLASLSGSYEQYFGPGTRLTVT.

A remark on this clone: The CDR3 end is not reached by the read, which stops 3 residues before it; the germline J gene fills it in. This chain links TRBV2 with TRBJ1-1, with 9 bases aligning to TRBD1. The CDR3 is 15 amino acids. Germline-derived CDR1 and CDR2 are SNHLY and FYNNEI. V lost 6 bases to trimming and J lost 4 bases; unmatched junction nucleotides: 9. The DNA read from the CDR3 is TGTGCCAGCAGGAGTCGACAGGGGGTGGCCACTGAA. It encodes CASRSRQGVATE. The whole CDR3 protein reads CASRSRQGVATEAFF.

There are many counts of this clone. A junction end diverges from the germline sequence, so it may reflect a read error. Sequencing ends 3 residues short of the CDR3 end; the germline J gene provides the rest. The rearrangement joins TRBV7-9 to TRBJ1-6, with TRBD1 identical over 9 bases. The germline V gene has CDR1 SEHNR and CDR2 FQNEAQ (reference sequence). The CDR3 consists of 14 residues. The CDR3 region is CASSLGTGVSSLHF. The CDR3 DNA, read in part, is TGTGCCAGCAGCTTAGGGACAGGGGTTTCATCC.

This clone was detected ten times or more. The sequence runs out 3 residues before the end of the CDR3; the remainder is reconstructed from the germline J gene. The chain has TRBV7-3 and TRBJ2-1, with 9 positions matching TRBD1. The CDR3 covers 15 residues. Trimming cost V 5 bases and J 6 bases; bases outside gene matches: 8. CDR1 is SGHTA and CDR2 is FQGTGA in the germline V gene. The sequenced part of the CDR3 DNA is TGTGCCAGCAGCCTCCGGACAGGGGAAGGCAATGAG. Translation: CASSLRTGEGNE. The whole CDR3 region reads CASSLRTGEGNEQFF.

There are many counts of this clone. The read terminates 3 residues ahead of where the CDR3 ends, so the germline J gene completes it. The J gene is TRBJ1-1, the V gene TRBV6-4, with D tentatively TRBD1 (5 bases). V was trimmed by 2 bases and J by 5 bases, leaving 21 bases between them. The CDR3 contains 17 residues. Germline values: CDR1 MRHNA, CDR2 SNTAGT. Here the CDR3 reads CASSDVGQGLARTEAFF. The DNA read from the CDR3 is TGTGCCAGCAGTGACGTCGGGCAGGGTTTGGCGCGGACTGAA.

This clone was counted ten times or more. The CDR3 bases that were read are TGCAGTGCTTTTCTAGCGGGGGGGGATACG. It codes for CSAFLAGGDT. The entire CDR3 sequence reads CSAFLAGGDTQYF. This chain joins TRBV20-1 and TRBJ2-3; 12 positions match TRBD2. The CDR3 is cut off 3 residues early in the read; its end comes from the germline J gene. After removal of 5 bases from V and 6 bases from J, the junction contained 3 bases not matched to a gene. The CDR3 sequence is 13 residues long. From germline, CDR1 is DFQATT and CDR2 SNEGSKA (reference sequence).

On this clone: The read gets to within 3 residues of the CDR3 end, and the germline J gene fills in the rest. V and J are TRBV5-1 and TRBJ1-3; TRBD1 aligns across 7 bases. Per the germline V gene, CDR1 is SGHRS and CDR2 is YFSETQ. The CDR3 covers 18 residues. Unmatched junction bases numbered 14, after V lost 3 bases and J lost 2 bases. CDR3 DNA, as far as it was read: TGCGCCAGCAGCTCGACCTCCTCGACAGGGAACACTGGAAACACC. This translates into CASSSTSSTGNTGNT. The CDR3 in its entirety is CASSSTSSTGNTGNTIYF.

This clone was counted many times. The CDR3 end falls 3 residues outside the read, so it is completed with the germline J gene. The rearrangement uses TRBV5-4 and TRBJ1-2; TRBD1 is a possible D gene (6 bases). Trimming cost V 6 bases and J 7 bases, with 13 bases left between them. Germline lookup yields CDR1 SGHNT and CDR2 YYREEE (reference sequence). The CDR3 covers 12 residues. CDR3: CASTRDISGYTF. Incomplete CDR3 DNA: TGTGCCAGCACCCGGGACATTAGTGGC.

Notes on this clone: With the read ending 3 residues before the CDR3 end, the germline J gene is used to fill in that end. J is TRBJ2-3 and V is TRBV30, with D possibly matching TRBD1 (6 bases). This CDR3 has 14 amino acids. Germline assignment: CDR1 GTSNPN and CDR2 SVGIG (reference sequence). The CDR3 here is CACAKGQQGQPQYF. The sequenced CDR3 bases are TGTGCCTGCGCGAAAGGACAGCAGGGTCAGCCG.

As to this clone: The read stops 3 residues short of the end of the CDR3; the missing end is completed from the germline J gene. The chain uses TRBV7-9 and TRBJ1-2, with 7 bases that match TRBD1. Germline CDR1 SEHNR, CDR2 FQNEAQ (reference sequence). The CDR3 totals 14 residues. This CDR3 is CASSSKGQLYDYTF. The DNA read from the CDR3 is TGTGCCAGCAGCTCCAAGGGACAGCTTTACGAC.

This clone turned up a few times. This may arise from a read error, as a much more abundant clone is one base away. The DNA ends 3 residues before the CDR3 does, and the rest of the CDR3 is filled in from the germline J gene. This sequence joins TRBV5-1 and TRBJ2-5; TRBD2 agrees at 7 bases. Germline assignment: CDR1 SGHRS and CDR2 YFSETQ. The CDR3 is 14 amino acids. The CDR3 DNA, read in part, is TGCGCCAGCAGCTTGGCCGAGGCGGGAGATACC. It is translated as CASSLAEAGDT. The whole CDR3 protein is CASSLAEAGDTQYF.

This clone appeared many times. The CDR3 end lies 3 residues beyond the end of the read and is filled in from the germline J gene. The chain couples TRBV20-1 to TRBJ2-5, with D maybe TRBD1 (8 bases). CDR1 is DFQATT, CDR2 SNEGSKA, per germline (reference sequence). The CDR3 runs 18 residues. Trimming stripped 4 bases from V and 2 bases from J, with 26 bases between. The part of the CDR3 DNA that was read is TGCAGTGCTATCAGGGGGCGGGGGCAGGGGCTAACACAAGAGACC. The encoded protein is CSAIRGRGQGLTQET. The CDR3, in full, reads CSAIRGRGQGLTQETQYF.

The table lists this clone with a few counts. CDR3 sequence reads: CSAEMGQGGPSTQYF. CDR3 DNA, as far as it was read: TGCAGTGCGGAGATGGGACAGGGTGGACCCAGTACG. This chain uses TRBV20-1 with TRBJ2-3; 9 bases map to TRBD1. The CDR3 end falls 3 residues outside the read, so it is completed with the germline J gene. Germline V gene sequence: CDR1 DFQATT, CDR2 SNEGSKA (reference sequence). The CDR3 is made up of 15 amino acids. Trimming at V came to 6 bases and at J to 8 bases, leaving 15 bases not matched to a gene.